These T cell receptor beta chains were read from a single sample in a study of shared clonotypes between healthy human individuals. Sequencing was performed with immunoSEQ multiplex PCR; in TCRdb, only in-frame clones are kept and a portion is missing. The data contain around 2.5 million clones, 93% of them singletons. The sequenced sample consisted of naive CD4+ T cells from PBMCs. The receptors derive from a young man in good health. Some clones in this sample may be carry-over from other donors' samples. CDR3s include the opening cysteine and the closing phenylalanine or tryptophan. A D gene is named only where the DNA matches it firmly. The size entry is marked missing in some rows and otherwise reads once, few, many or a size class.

cdr3_aa: CASSTLTSGAEQFF
cdr3_nt: TGTGCCAGCAGCACCCTGACTAGCGGAGCTGAGCAGTTCTTC
j_call: TRBJ2-1
clone_size: NA
d_call: TRBD2
v_call: TRBV5-4

cdr3_aa: CASSLGTSGDSSYEQYF
cdr3_nt: TGTGCCAGCAGCTTAGGGACTAGCGGGGATAGCTCCTACGAGCAGTACTTC
j_call: TRBJ2-7
clone_size: NA
d_call: TRBD2
v_call: TRBV7-9

cdr3_aa: CASSVLTPTDTQYF
cdr3_nt: TGTGCCAGCAGTGTGCTAACGCCCACAGATACGCAGTATTTT
j_call: TRBJ2-3
clone_size: NA
d_call: NA
v_call: TRBV2

cdr3_aa: CASSPRLAANETQYF
cdr3_nt: TGTGCCAGCAGCCCCCGACTAGCGGCCAACGAGACCCAGTACTTC
j_call: TRBJ2-5
clone_size: NA
d_call: TRBD2
v_call: TRBV11-2

cdr3_aa: CASSLWTGGYEQYF
cdr3_nt: TGTGCCAGCAGTTTATGGACTGGGGGCTACGAGCAGTACTTC
j_call: TRBJ2-7
clone_size: NA
d_call: NA
v_call: TRBV28

cdr3_aa: CAWMGVGTSSYEQYF
cdr3_nt: TGTGCCTGGATGGGTGTCGGGACTAGCTCCTACGAGCAGTACTTC
j_call: TRBJ2-7
clone_size: NA
d_call: TRBD2
v_call: TRBV30

cdr3_aa: CASSVGLGGYTF
cdr3_nt: TGTGCCAGCAGCGTAGGCCTGGGGGGCTACACCTTC
j_call: TRBJ1-2
clone_size: few
d_call: NA
v_call: TRBV9

cdr3_aa: CASSLRGSTDTQYF
cdr3_nt: TGTGCCAGCAGCTTGAGGGGAAGCACAGATACGCAGTATTTT
j_call: TRBJ2-3
clone_size: once
d_call: NA
v_call: TRBV7-3

cdr3_aa: CASSSPPEQYF
cdr3_nt: TGTGCCAGCAGTTCCCCCCCCGAGCAGTACTTC
j_call: TRBJ2-7
clone_size: NA
d_call: NA
v_call: TRBV28

cdr3_aa: CASSLLAGVTHEQYF
cdr3_nt: TGTGCCAGCAGCTTGTTAGCGGGAGTGACCCACGAGCAGTACTTC
j_call: TRBJ2-7
clone_size: NA
d_call: TRBD2
v_call: TRBV5-8

cdr3_aa: CASSLVTPGQGYEQYF
cdr3_nt: TGTGCCAGCAGTTTGGTTACTCCGGGACAAGGCTACGAGCAGTACTTC
j_call: TRBJ2-7
clone_size: NA
d_call: NA
v_call: TRBV28

cdr3_aa: CASSLAGGLAGGDQYF
cdr3_nt: TGTGCCAGCAGCTTAGCAGGGGGACTAGCGGGAGGGGACCAGTACTTC
j_call: TRBJ2-5
clone_size: once
d_call: TRBD2
v_call: TRBV7-9

cdr3_aa: CASSLSSSGANVLTF
cdr3_nt: TGTGCCAGCAGCCTTAGTAGTTCCGGGGCCAACGTCCTGACTTTC
j_call: TRBJ2-6
clone_size: NA
d_call: NA
v_call: TRBV7-2

cdr3_aa: CASSPGQGSYNEQFF
cdr3_nt: TGTGCCAGCAGCCCAGGACAGGGCTCCTACAATGAGCAGTTCTTC
j_call: TRBJ2-1
clone_size: NA
d_call: TRBD1
v_call: TRBV7-7

cdr3_aa: CASSFPGLAGTQQYF
cdr3_nt: TGTGCCAGCAGTTTCCCGGGACTAGCGGGTACCCAGCAGTACTTC
j_call: TRBJ2-7
clone_size: NA
d_call: TRBD2
v_call: TRBV7-9

cdr3_aa: CASRGDESEQYF
cdr3_nt: TGTGCCAGCAGGGGGGATGAGAGCGAGCAGTACTTC
j_call: TRBJ2-7
clone_size: NA
d_call: NA
v_call: TRBV2

cdr3_aa: CASSSMMRTSGDNEQFF
cdr3_nt: TGTGCCAGCAGCTCCATGATGAGGACTAGCGGGGACAATGAGCAGTTCTTC
j_call: TRBJ2-1
clone_size: NA
d_call: TRBD2
v_call: TRBV13

cdr3_aa: CASSLAPAYEQYF
cdr3_nt: TGTGCCAGCAGCTTAGCCCCGGCCTACGAGCAGTACTTC
j_call: TRBJ2-7
clone_size: NA
d_call: NA
v_call: TRBV7-2

cdr3_aa: CASSLGLAGAYEQYF
cdr3_nt: TGCGCCAGCAGCCTCGGACTAGCGGGAGCTTACGAGCAGTACTTC
j_call: TRBJ2-7
clone_size: NA
d_call: TRBD2
v_call: TRBV4-1

cdr3_aa: CASSSHRGTGELFF
cdr3_nt: TGTGCCAGTAGTAGCCACAGGGGCACCGGGGAGCTGTTTTTT
j_call: TRBJ2-2
clone_size: NA
d_call: TRBD1
v_call: TRBV19

cdr3_aa: CASSVLPGPQETQYF
cdr3_nt: TGTGCCAGCAGCGTCCTTCCGGGGCCCCAAGAGACCCAGTACTTC
j_call: TRBJ2-5
clone_size: NA
d_call: NA
v_call: TRBV9

cdr3_aa: CASSLRPPGQGVSGELFF
cdr3_nt: TGCGCCAGCAGCTTGAGGCCCCCGGGACAGGGTGTTTCCGGGGAGCTGTTTTTT
j_call: TRBJ2-2
clone_size: NA
d_call: TRBD1
v_call: TRBV5-1

cdr3_aa: CAISESSAIWEF
cdr3_nt: TGTGCCATCAGTGAGTCTTCAGCTATATGGGAATTC
j_call: TRBJ1-2
clone_size: NA
d_call: NA
v_call: TRBV10-3

cdr3_aa: CATSWDTGELFF
cdr3_nt: TGTGCCACCTCGTGGGACACCGGGGAGCTGTTTTTT
j_call: TRBJ2-2
clone_size: NA
d_call: NA
v_call: TRBV6-6

cdr3_aa: CASMPYYASGETQYF
cdr3_nt: TGTGCCAGCATGCCGTACTACGCCTCCGGAGAGACCCAGTACTTC
j_call: TRBJ2-5
clone_size: NA
d_call: NA
v_call: TRBV25-1

cdr3_aa: CSVRAYEETQYF
cdr3_nt: TGCAGCGTGCGAGCGTACGAAGAGACCCAGTACTTC
j_call: TRBJ2-5
clone_size: NA
d_call: NA
v_call: TRBV29-1

cdr3_aa: CASRPIAYNEQFF
cdr3_nt: TGTGCCAGCAGACCTATAGCGTACAATGAGCAGTTCTTC
j_call: TRBJ2-1
clone_size: once
d_call: NA
v_call: TRBV9

cdr3_aa: CASSEPNTEAFF
cdr3_nt: TGCGCCAGCAGTGAACCGAACACTGAAGCTTTCTTT
j_call: TRBJ1-1
clone_size: NA
d_call: NA
v_call: TRBV5-1

cdr3_aa: CASSRGGTEAFF
cdr3_nt: TGTGCCAGCAGTCGGGGTGGCACTGAAGCTTTCTTT
j_call: TRBJ1-1
clone_size: NA
d_call: NA
v_call: TRBV28

cdr3_aa: CASSLRLAGGLGELFF
cdr3_nt: TGTGCCAGCAGCTTAAGGCTAGCGGGAGGTCTCGGGGAGCTGTTTTTT
j_call: TRBJ2-2
clone_size: NA
d_call: TRBD2
v_call: TRBV7-9

cdr3_aa: CASSLAAGGVTEAFF
cdr3_nt: TGTGCCAGCAGCTTAGCGGCAGGGGGGGTCACTGAAGCTTTCTTT
j_call: TRBJ1-1
clone_size: NA
d_call: TRBD1
v_call: TRBV7-9

cdr3_aa: CASSSRGWRVGRLFF
cdr3_nt: TGTGCCAGCAGCTCCCGGGGCTGGCGAGTGGGGAGGCTGTTTTTT
j_call: TRBJ1-4
clone_size: NA
d_call: NA
v_call: TRBV11-2

cdr3_aa: CASSLPGTLSRTGELFF
cdr3_nt: TGTGCCAGCAGTCTCCCCGGAACCCTTAGTCGGACCGGGGAGCTGTTTTTT
j_call: TRBJ2-2
clone_size: NA
d_call: NA
v_call: TRBV28

cdr3_aa: CASSDPPGQGKNEQYF
cdr3_nt: TGTGCCAGCAGTGATCCCCCGGGACAGGGGAAGAACGAGCAGTACTTC
j_call: TRBJ2-7
clone_size: NA
d_call: TRBD1
v_call: TRBV25-1

cdr3_aa: CASSETGVNTEAFF
cdr3_nt: TGTGCCAGCAGCGAAACAGGGGTGAACACTGAAGCTTTCTTT
j_call: TRBJ1-1
clone_size: NA
d_call: TRBD1
v_call: TRBV2

cdr3_aa: CASSLRADVQPFF
cdr3_nt: TGTGCCAGCAGCTTAAGGGCAGACGTTCAGCCTTTCTTT
j_call: TRBJ1-1
clone_size: NA
d_call: NA
v_call: TRBV7-9

cdr3_aa: CASSQGALKETQYF
cdr3_nt: TGCGCCAGCAGCCAGGGTGCCCTGAAAGAGACCCAGTACTTC
j_call: TRBJ2-5
clone_size: NA
d_call: NA
v_call: TRBV4-1

cdr3_aa: CASSPQAGADNEQFF
cdr3_nt: TGTGCCAGCTCACCACAGGCGGGAGCCGACAATGAGCAGTTCTTC
j_call: TRBJ2-1
clone_size: NA
d_call: TRBD2
v_call: TRBV18

cdr3_aa: CASSSQTGSIKFF
cdr3_nt: TGTGCCAGCAGCTCCCAGACAGGTTCGATTAAGTTCTTC
j_call: TRBJ2-1
clone_size: NA
d_call: NA
v_call: TRBV7-9

cdr3_aa: CASTRSGAVPSYEQYF
cdr3_nt: TGTGCCAGCACCCGTAGCGGGGCCGTCCCCTCCTACGAGCAGTACTTC
j_call: TRBJ2-7
clone_size: once
d_call: TRBD2
v_call: TRBV28

cdr3_aa: CASSTLSGRVDTQYF
cdr3_nt: TGTGCCAGCAGCACCCTAAGCGGGAGGGTAGATACGCAGTATTTT
j_call: TRBJ2-3
clone_size: NA
d_call: TRBD2
v_call: TRBV7-9

cdr3_aa: CASSLVAARPSGANVLTF
cdr3_nt: TGCGCCAGCAGCTTGGTGGCGGCGCGACCCTCTGGGGCCAACGTCCTGACTTTC
j_call: TRBJ2-6
clone_size: NA
d_call: NA
v_call: TRBV5-1

cdr3_aa: CASSPTGVNQPQHF
cdr3_nt: TGCGCCAGCAGCCCGACAGGGGTAAATCAGCCCCAGCATTTT
j_call: TRBJ1-5
clone_size: NA
d_call: TRBD1
v_call: TRBV5-1

cdr3_aa: CASTWDRGWDVYGYTF
cdr3_nt: TGTGCCAGTACGTGGGACAGGGGATGGGACGTCTATGGCTACACCTTC
j_call: TRBJ1-2
clone_size: NA
d_call: TRBD1
v_call: TRBV19

cdr3_aa: CASSLGPGQAIYGYTF
cdr3_nt: TGTGCCAGCAGCCTAGGGCCGGGACAGGCTATTTATGGCTACACCTTC
j_call: TRBJ1-2
clone_size: NA
d_call: TRBD1
v_call: TRBV7-3

cdr3_aa: CASSLLASSSEQFF
cdr3_nt: TGTGCCAGCAGCTTACTAGCTAGCAGTAGTGAGCAGTTCTTC
j_call: TRBJ2-1
clone_size: once
d_call: NA
v_call: TRBV7-3

cdr3_aa: CASSETSTQYF
cdr3_nt: TGTGCCAGCAGCGAAACGTCGACCCAGTACTTC
j_call: TRBJ2-5
clone_size: NA
d_call: NA
v_call: TRBV28

cdr3_aa: CASLTDYSYEQYF
cdr3_nt: TGTGCCAGCCTGACAGATTACTCCTACGAGCAGTACTTC
j_call: TRBJ2-7
clone_size: NA
d_call: NA
v_call: TRBV7-9

cdr3_aa: CASSLTTGYINYGYTF
cdr3_nt: TGTGCCAGCAGCTTGACGACAGGATATATTAACTATGGCTACACCTTC
j_call: TRBJ1-2
clone_size: NA
d_call: NA
v_call: TRBV7-9

cdr3_aa: CASRWDQAGTDTQYF
cdr3_nt: TGTGCCAGCAGGTGGGACCAAGCGGGTACAGATACGCAGTATTTT
j_call: TRBJ2-3
clone_size: NA
d_call: NA
v_call: TRBV28

cdr3_aa: CASSPSTRTDTQYF
cdr3_nt: TGTGCCAGCTCACCTTCAACCCGCACAGATACGCAGTATTTT
j_call: TRBJ2-3
clone_size: NA
d_call: NA
v_call: TRBV18

cdr3_aa: CASSHLGGSSYNEQFF
cdr3_nt: TGTGCCAGCAGCCACCTCGGGGGGAGCTCCTACAATGAGCAGTTCTTC
j_call: TRBJ2-1
clone_size: NA
d_call: TRBD2
v_call: TRBV7-2

cdr3_aa: CASSQLTGAYGYTF
cdr3_nt: TGCGCCAGCAGCCAGCTGACAGGTGCCTATGGCTACACCTTC
j_call: TRBJ1-2
clone_size: NA
d_call: NA
v_call: TRBV4-3

cdr3_aa: CASSRDADHNEQFF
cdr3_nt: TGTGCCAGCAGCCGGGACGCCGACCACAATGAGCAGTTCTTC
j_call: TRBJ2-1
clone_size: NA
d_call: NA
v_call: TRBV11-3

cdr3_aa: CASSLRFIRGAKEKLFF
cdr3_nt: TGTGCCAGCAGTTTAAGGTTTATTAGGGGCGCGAAGGAAAAACTGTTTTTT
j_call: TRBJ1-4
clone_size: NA
d_call: NA
v_call: TRBV28